The TCR beta chain described here comes from a study of blood T cell repertoires in COVID-19. Study-level background: The samples span acute and convalescent COVID-19 from the United States, Italy and Spain. T cells, B-cell-depleted T cells, or PBMCs supplied cDNA or gDNA.

Original methodology: The assay estimated nucleated cells by amplifying reference gene primers. TCRdb keeps only in-frame clones here, not all; method: immunoSEQ multiplex PCR. The DNA was the basis for D and trimming; V, J and clone size are from that table. The sample includes 40,000 to 50,000 clones, 89% of them seen just once. Germline values: CDR1 LGHDT, CDR2 YNNKEL (reference sequence). Trimming removed 3 bases at V and 0 bases at J, with 7 bases between. The CDR3 consists of 14 residues. The receptor was derived from a man in his forties or fifties with active COVID-19. The V call is TRBV3-1 (or the pseudogene TRBV3-2), the J call TRBJ2-3; D may be TRBD2 (5 bases). Sequences were obtained from peripheral blood. The CDR3 loop reads CASSHSGSTDTQYF. The CDR3 nucleotides read TGTGCCAGCAGCCACAGCGGAAGCACAGATACGCAGTATTTT.